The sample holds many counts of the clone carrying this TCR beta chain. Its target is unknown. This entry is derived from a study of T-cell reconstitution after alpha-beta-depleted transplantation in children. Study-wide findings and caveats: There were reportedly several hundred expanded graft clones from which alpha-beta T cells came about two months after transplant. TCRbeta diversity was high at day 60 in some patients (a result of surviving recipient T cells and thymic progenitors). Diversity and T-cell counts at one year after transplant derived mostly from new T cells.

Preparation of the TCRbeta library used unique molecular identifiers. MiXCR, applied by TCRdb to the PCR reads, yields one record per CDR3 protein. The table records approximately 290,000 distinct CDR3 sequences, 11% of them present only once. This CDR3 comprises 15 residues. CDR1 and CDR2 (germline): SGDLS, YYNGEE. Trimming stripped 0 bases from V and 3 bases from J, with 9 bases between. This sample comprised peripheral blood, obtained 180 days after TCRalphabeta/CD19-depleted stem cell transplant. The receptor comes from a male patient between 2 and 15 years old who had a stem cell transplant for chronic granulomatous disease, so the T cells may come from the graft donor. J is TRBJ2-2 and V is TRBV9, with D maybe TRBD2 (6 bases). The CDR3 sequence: CASSVGGLHTGELFF. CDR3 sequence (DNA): TGTGCCAGCAGCGTAGGGGGACTCCACACCGGGGAGCTGTTTTTT. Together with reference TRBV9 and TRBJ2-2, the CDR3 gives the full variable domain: DSGVTQTPKHLITATGQRVTLRCSPRSGDLSVYWYQQSLDQGLQFLIQYYNGEERAKGNILERFSAQQFPDLHSELNLSSLELGDSALYFCASSVGGLHTGELFFGEGSRLTVL.